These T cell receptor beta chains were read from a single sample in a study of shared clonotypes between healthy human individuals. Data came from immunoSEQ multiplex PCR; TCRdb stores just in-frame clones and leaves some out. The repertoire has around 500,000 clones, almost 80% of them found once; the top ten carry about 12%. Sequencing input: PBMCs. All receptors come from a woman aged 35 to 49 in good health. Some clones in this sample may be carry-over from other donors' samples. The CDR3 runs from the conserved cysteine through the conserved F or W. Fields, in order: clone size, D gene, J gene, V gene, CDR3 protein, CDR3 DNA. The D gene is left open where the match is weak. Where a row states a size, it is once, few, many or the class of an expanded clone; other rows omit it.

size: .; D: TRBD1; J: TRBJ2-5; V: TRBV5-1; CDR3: CASSWDRGLRETQYF; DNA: TGCGCCAGCAGCTGGGACAGGGGGCTCAGAGAGACCCAGTACTTC
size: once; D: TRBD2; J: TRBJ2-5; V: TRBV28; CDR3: CASSEGLAGIETQYF; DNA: TGTGCCAGCAGTGAGGGACTAGCGGGAATAGAGACCCAGTACTTC
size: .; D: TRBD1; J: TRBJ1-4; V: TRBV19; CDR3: CASISPYGQGGEKLFF; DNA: TGTGCCAGTATTTCCCCCTACGGACAGGGCGGTGAAAAACTGTTTTTT
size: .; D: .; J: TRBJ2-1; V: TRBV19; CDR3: CATGTLEGNEQFF; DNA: TGTGCCACCGGGACTCTTGAGGGCAATGAGCAGTTCTTC
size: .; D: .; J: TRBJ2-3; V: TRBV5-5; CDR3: CASSFGRRGSTDTQYF; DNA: TGTGCCAGCAGCTTCGGACGGAGGGGTAGCACAGATACGCAGTATTTT
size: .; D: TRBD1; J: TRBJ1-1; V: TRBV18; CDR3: CASSPPGSRDSTEAFF; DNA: TGTGCCAGCTCACCACCGGGGAGCCGGGACAGCACTGAAGCTTTCTTT
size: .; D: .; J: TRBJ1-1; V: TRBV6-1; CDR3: CASRAGTEAFF; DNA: TGTGCCAGCAGGGCGGGCACTGAAGCTTTCTTT
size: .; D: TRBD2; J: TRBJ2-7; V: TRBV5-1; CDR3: CASSPGTSGLVEQYF; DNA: TGCGCCAGCAGCCCGGGGACTAGCGGGCTAGTAGAGCAGTACTTC
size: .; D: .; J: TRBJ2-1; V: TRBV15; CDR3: CATSSSSSYNEQFF; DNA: TGTGCCACCAGCAGTAGTAGCTCCTACAATGAGCAGTTCTTC
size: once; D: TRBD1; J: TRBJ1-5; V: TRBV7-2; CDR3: CASSPGDSRNQPQHF; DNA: TGTGCCAGCAGCCCCGGGGACAGTAGGAATCAGCCCCAGCATTTT
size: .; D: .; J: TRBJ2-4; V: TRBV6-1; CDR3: CASSLTIAKNIQYF; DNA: TGTGCCAGCAGCCTGACTATTGCCAAAAACATTCAGTACTTC
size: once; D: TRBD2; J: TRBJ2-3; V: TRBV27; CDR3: CASSLQGLFTDTQYF; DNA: TGTGCCAGCAGTTTACAGGGACTATTCACAGATACGCAGTATTTT
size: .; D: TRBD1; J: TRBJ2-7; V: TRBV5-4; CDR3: CASSLAGTGYSYEQYF; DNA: TGTGCCAGCAGCTTGGCCGGGACAGGGTACTCCTACGAGCAGTACTTC
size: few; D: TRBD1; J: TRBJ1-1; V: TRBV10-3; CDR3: CAISRTGIDTEAFF; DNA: TGTGCCATCAGTCGGACAGGGATTGACACTGAAGCTTTCTTT
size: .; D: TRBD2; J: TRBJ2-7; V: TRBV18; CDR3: CASSPPGLAGGYEQYF; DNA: TGTGCCAGCTCACCACCTGGACTAGCGGGAGGGTACGAGCAGTACTTC
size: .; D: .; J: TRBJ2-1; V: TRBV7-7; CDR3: CASSLSGADNEQFF; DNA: TGTGCCAGCAGCTTGTCCGGGGCCGACAATGAGCAGTTCTTC
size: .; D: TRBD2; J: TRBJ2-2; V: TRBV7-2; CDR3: CASSSVVVLAGGAGELFF; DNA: TGTGCCAGCAGCTCTGTAGTCGTGCTAGCGGGAGGTGCCGGGGAGCTGTTTTTT
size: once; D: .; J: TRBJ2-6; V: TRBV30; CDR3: CAWTGTPSGANVLTF; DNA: TGTGCCTGGACCGGGACACCCTCTGGGGCCAACGTCCTGACTTTC
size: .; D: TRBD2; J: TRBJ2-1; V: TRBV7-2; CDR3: CASGTSGRLYNEQFF; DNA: TGTGCCAGCGGAACTAGCGGGAGGTTGTACAATGAGCAGTTCTTC
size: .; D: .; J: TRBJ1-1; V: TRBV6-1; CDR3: CASSETDSF; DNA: TGTGCCAGCAGTGAGACCGACAGCTTT
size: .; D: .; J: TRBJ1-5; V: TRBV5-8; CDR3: CASSLWGDQPQHF; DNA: TGTGCCAGCAGCTTGTGGGGGGACCAGCCCCAGCATTTT
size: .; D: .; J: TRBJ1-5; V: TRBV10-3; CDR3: CAIGGRDQPQHF; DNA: TGTGCCATCGGGGGCCGAGATCAGCCCCAGCATTTT
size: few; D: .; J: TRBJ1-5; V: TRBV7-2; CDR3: CASSPIHHEPQHF; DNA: TGTGCCAGCAGTCCGATTCATCATGAGCCCCAGCATTTT
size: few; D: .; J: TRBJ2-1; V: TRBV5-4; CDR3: CASSTRQNSYNEQFF; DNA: TGTGCCAGCAGCACTCGACAGAACTCCTACAATGAGCAGTTCTTC
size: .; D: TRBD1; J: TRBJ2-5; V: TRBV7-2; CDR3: CASSSRTGVTQYF; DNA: TGTGCCAGCAGCTCCAGGACAGGGGTAACCCAGTACTTC
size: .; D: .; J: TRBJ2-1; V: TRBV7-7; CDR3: CASSPGNQNYNEQFF; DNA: TGTGCCAGCAGCCCTGGGAATCAAAACTACAATGAGCAGTTCTTC
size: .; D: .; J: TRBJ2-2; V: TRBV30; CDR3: CAWTFYGELFF; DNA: TGTGCCTGGACCTTCTACGGGGAGCTGTTTTTT